A single sample is the source of the 27 T cell receptor beta chains below, sequenced in a study of blood T cell repertoires in COVID-19. Profiled with immunoSEQ multiplex PCR; TCRdb holds only in-frame clones, not every one. The sample has 200,000 to 250,000 clones, 83% seen once. Material: peripheral blood. The source is a woman in her twenties or thirties with COVID-19, enrolled during active disease.

The chain couples TRBV24-1 to TRBJ2-7; maybe TRBD1 (6 bases). The CDR3 covers 14 residues. V lost 4 bases and J 2 bases, leaving 11 bases between the germline ends. Germline V lookup: CDR1 KGHDR, CDR2 SFDVKD. CDR3 in amino acids: CATSDKDRPYEQYF. The CDR3 nucleotides are TGTGCCACCAGTGACAAAGACAGGCCCTACGAGCAGTACTTC.

The gene calls are TRBV2 and TRBJ1-6, with D possibly being TRBD1 (5 bases). CDR3 length: 11 residues. The V and J ends lost 6 bases and 13 bases respectively, with 10 bases between them. CDR1 is SNHLY and CDR2 is FYNNEI in the germline V gene. CDR3 in DNA: TGTGCCAGCAGGGCTAAGGGGCCCCTCCACTTT. Its protein is CASRAKGPLHF.

This rearrangement joins TRBV23-1 to TRBJ1-2; D is undetermined. TRBV23-1 carries the ORF label, with uncertain function. This CDR3 is built from 15 residues. The V gene lost 3 bases and the J gene lost 4 bases, with 15 bases spanning the gap. The CDR3, as DNA: TGCGCCAGCAGTCAGGGCCACCCCACGGCCTATGGCTACACCTTC. This encodes CASSQGHPTAYGYTF.

The V gene is TRBV19, the J gene TRBJ1-2, with TRBD1 matching over 10 bases. The CDR3 has 16 residues. The ends lost 3 bases at V and 5 bases at J; junction bases unmatched: 9. CDR1 is LNHDA, CDR2 SQIVND, per germline (reference sequence). The CDR3 region has the DNA TGTGCCAGTAGTATTTCGACAGGGGGCGCCTCATATGGCTACACCTTC. It codes for CASSISTGGASYGYTF.

The CDR3 loop reads CASTPSGGYTEAFF. The CDR3 DNA follows: TGTGCCAGCACCCCGTCTGGGGGCTACACTGAAGCTTTCTTT. J is TRBJ1-1 and V is TRBV27, with a tentative D call TRBD1 (6 bases). Germline V gives CDR1 MNHEY, CDR2 SMNVEV (reference sequence). Trimming removed 7 bases at V and 3 bases at J, with 15 bases between. This CDR3 has 14 residues.

For the CDR3, the DNA is TGTGCCAGTAGTACAGGAGGGAACAATGAGCAGTTCTTC. Its translation is CASSTGGNNEQFF. The chain joins TRBV19 to TRBJ2-1, with D possibly TRBD2 on 6 matching bases. V was clipped by 4 bases and J by 5 bases, with 9 bases between them. Germline CDR1 and CDR2: LNHDA and SQIVND (reference sequence). The CDR3 is 13 amino acids.

This chain connects TRBV5-1 to TRBJ2-2; 12 bases are a match to TRBD2. The CDR3 is made up of 16 amino acids. CDR1 and CDR2 from the germline V gene are SGHRS and YFSETQ. With V trimmed by 4 bases and J by 4 bases, 5 bases remained unmatched. The CDR3 here is CASSPGLAGFTGELFF. The CDR3, as DNA: TGCGCCAGCAGCCCAGGACTAGCGGGGTTCACCGGGGAGCTGTTTTTT.

The genes are TRBV3-1 (or the pseudogene TRBV3-2) and TRBJ2-3; 9 bases line up with TRBD2. V lost 4 bases and J lost 4; bases outside the gene matches: 6. Germline V CDR1 and CDR2: LGHDT, YNNKEL (reference sequence). The CDR3 spans 15 residues. This CDR3 reads CASSLYGGGADTQYF. In DNA form, the CDR3 reads TGTGCCAGCAGCCTCTATGGCGGGGGGGCAGATACGCAGTATTTT.

The chain couples TRBV30 to TRBJ1-2, with TRBD1 matching over 8 bases. Germline assignment: CDR1 GTSNPN and CDR2 SVGIG (reference sequence). The trim removed 5 bases at V and 0 bases at J, leaving 11 bases unmatched. This CDR3 is 16 amino acids long. The CDR3 nucleotides are TGTGCCTGGCAGGGGGCGCGGGTAGTGTCTAACTATGGCTACACCTTC. Residues: CAWQGARVVSNYGYTF.

The rearrangement links TRBV27 to TRBJ2-7; 7 nucleotides line up with TRBD1. V gave up 4 bases and J gave up 8 bases; unmatched junction bases: 20. CDR1 and CDR2 (germline): MNHEY, SMNVEV (reference sequence). The CDR3 is 17 residues long. CDR3 loop: CASSSGQRPPAPPQQYF. DNA of the CDR3: TGTGCCAGCAGTTCGGGACAGCGACCACCCGCACCACCCCAGCAGTACTTC.

The rearrangement links TRBV7-6 to TRBJ2-2, with a weak D call TRBD2 (5 bases). V shed 3 bases and J shed 0 bases, with 8 bases lying between them. CDR3 length: 15 amino acids. CDR1 and CDR2 from the germline V gene are SGHVS and FNYEAQ. CDR3 protein: CASSFSGTNTGELFF. CDR3 DNA: TGTGCCAGCAGCTTTTCGGGGACGAACACCGGGGAGCTGTTTTTT.

The rearrangement joins TRBV5-4 to TRBJ2-7; 8 bases align to TRBD2. The CDR3 has 15 amino acids. V lost 2 bases to trimming and J lost 3 bases; unmatched junction nucleotides: 7. Germline V gene sequence: CDR1 SGHNT, CDR2 YYREEE (reference sequence). CDR3 DNA: TGTGCCAGCAGCTTAGGGGTAGCGGGATACTACGAGCAGTACTTC. Its protein is CASSLGVAGYYEQYF.

The chain carries TRBV15 and TRBJ2-7; 7 bases fit TRBD1. After removal of 5 bases from V and 5 bases from J, the junction contained 12 bases not matched to a gene. CDR1 is LNHNV, CDR2 YYDKDF, per germline (reference sequence). The CDR3 is made up of 15 amino acids. For the CDR3, the DNA is TGTGCCACCAGCCAACGACAGGGTATCCGTAACGAGCAGTACTTC. Translated: CATSQRQGIRNEQYF.

V is TRBV27 and J is TRBJ1-5, with 8 bases that match TRBD1. The CDR3 is 14 amino acids. V dropped 7 bases and J dropped 9; count of bases not matched to a gene: 11. CDR1 and CDR2 (germline): MNHEY, SMNVEV (reference sequence). The DNA of the CDR3 is TGTGCCAGCACCCCGCGACAGGGGATGTGGCCCCAGCATTTT. Amino acid sequence: CASTPRQGMWPQHF.

The J gene is TRBJ2-7, the V gene TRBV15; 7 bases line up with TRBD1. The CDR3 sequence is 14 residues long. The germline gives CDR1 LNHNV, CDR2 YYDKDF (reference sequence). The junction had 11 bases not matched to a gene; V was cut back by 7 bases and J by 5 bases. The CDR3 here is CATKANRGLNEQYF. Here the CDR3 DNA reads TGTGCCACCAAAGCCAACAGGGGTTTAAACGAGCAGTACTTC.

The chain joins TRBV3-1 (or the pseudogene TRBV3-2) to TRBJ1-1; the D gene is possibly TRBD1 (5 bases). The germline gives CDR1 LGHDT, CDR2 YNNKEL (reference sequence). CDR3 size: 13 residues. V lost 4 bases and J 3 bases, leaving 9 bases between the germline ends. CDR3 nucleotides: TGTGCCAGCAGCCCGTGGGGGGACACTGAAGCTTTCTTT. It specifies CASSPWGDTEAFF.

The rearrangement joins TRBV3-1 (or the pseudogene TRBV3-2) to TRBJ2-1; 7 nucleotides agree with TRBD2. Germline V gene data show CDR1 as LGHDT and CDR2 as YNNKEL (reference sequence). The CDR3 is made up of 16 amino acids. The V gene end was trimmed by 1 base and the J gene end by 4 bases; junction bases not matched to a gene: 7. In nucleotides, the CDR3 is TGTGCCAGCAGCCAAGTGGTTAGCGGGTATTACAATGAGCAGTTCTTC. Amino acid sequence: CASSQVVSGYYNEQFF.

V is TRBV7-9 and J is TRBJ1-2, with 7 bases that match TRBD1. The V gene's germline CDR1 is SEHNR and CDR2 FQNEAQ (reference sequence). J gave up 8 bases and V 1 base, and 7 bases lay outside the gene matches. The CDR3 totals 14 residues. In DNA, the CDR3 is TGTGCCAGCAGCTTAGTAGGACAGGACCTAGGCTACACCTTC. The encoded protein is CASSLVGQDLGYTF.

V usage is TRBV5-8 and J usage is TRBJ1-2, with D perhaps matching TRBD1 (6 bases). The germline gives CDR1 SGHTS, CDR2 YDEGEE. The CDR3 spans 12 residues. Trimming removed 7 bases from V and 2 bases from J, with 9 bases in between. CDR3: CASGGRNYGYTF. Written as DNA, the CDR3 is TGTGCCAGCGGGGGCAGGAACTATGGCTACACCTTC. The whole variable domain, remainder taken from reference TRBV5-8 and TRBJ1-2, is EAGVTQSPTHLIKTRGQQATLRCSPISGHTSVYWYQQALGLGLQFLLWYDEGEERNRGNFPPRFSGRQFPNYSSELNVNALELEDSALYLCASGGRNYGYTFGSGTRLTVV.

CDR3 coding DNA: TGTGCCAGCAGTGCGAACAGGGCTAACTATGGCTACACCTTC. Amino acid sequence: CASSANRANYGYTF. The V gene is TRBV6-4, the J gene TRBJ1-2; D possibly corresponds to TRBD1 (6 bases). The CDR3 totals 14 residues. V was shortened by 4 bases and J by 0 bases, with 9 bases between the two germline ends. Germline loops: CDR1 MRHNA, CDR2 SNTAGT.

The sample holds a few counts of this clone. This chain uses TRBV5-6 with TRBJ2-7; D unclear. The CDR3 consists of 12 residues. V lost 0 bases and J lost 9, with 10 bases in between. Germline V gene lookup returns CDR1 SGHDT and CDR2 YYEEEE. The CDR3 nucleotides read TGTGCCAGCAGCTTGGATCGCGGAGCGCAGTACTTC. Protein: CASSLDRGAQYF. Using reference TRBV5-6 and TRBJ2-7 for the parts outside the CDR3, the full variable domain is DAGVTQSPTHLIKTRGQQVTLRCSPKSGHDTVSWYQQALGQGPQFIFQYYEEEERQRGNFPDRFSGHQFPNYSSELNVNALLLGDSALYLCASSLDRGAQYFGPGTRLTVT.

V is TRBV6-5 and J is TRBJ1-1, with D unresolved. The CDR3 covers 13 residues. Trimming cost V 7 bases and J 1 base, with 10 bases left between them. CDR1 is MNHEY and CDR2 is SVGAGI in the germline V gene. The CDR3, as DNA: TGTGCCAGCATCCATCAATCGAACACTGAAGCTTTCTTT. It yields the protein CASIHQSNTEAFF.

The rearrangement uses TRBV3-1 (or the pseudogene TRBV3-2) and TRBJ1-6, with 8 bases that match TRBD1. Germline CDR1 LGHDT, CDR2 YNNKEL (reference sequence). V gave up 1 base and J gave up 7 bases; unmatched junction bases: 9. The CDR3 sequence is 17 residues long. CDR3 residues: CASSQVGQGARNSPLHF. The CDR3 DNA reads as TGTGCCAGCAGCCAAGTTGGTCAGGGGGCCCGAAATTCACCCCTCCACTTT.

V usage is TRBV29-1 and J usage is TRBJ1-5; possibly TRBD1 for D (6 bases). Trimming removed 6 bases from V and 0 bases from J, with 12 bases in between. The CDR3 contains 14 residues. Germline CDR1 SQVTM, CDR2 ANQGSEA. The CDR3 region is CSVTTGYSNQPQHF. Written as DNA, the CDR3 is TGCAGCGTGACGACAGGTTATAGCAATCAGCCCCAGCATTTT.

The chain joins TRBV13 to TRBJ1-1, with D possibly matching TRBD1 (6 bases). The V and J ends lost 0 bases and 11 bases respectively, with 10 bases between them. The CDR3 has 12 amino acids. Germline-derived CDR1 and CDR2 are PRHDT and FYEKMQ (reference sequence). CDR3 nucleotides: TGTGCCAGCAGCTTAGGCCTTCAGGGGGCTTTCTTT. Its protein is CASSLGLQGAFF.

The rearrangement joins TRBV7-2 to TRBJ2-7; perhaps TRBD2 as D (5 bases). This CDR3 spans 14 amino acids. V lost 4 bases and J lost 4, with 14 bases in between. Germline V gene data show CDR1 as SGHTA and CDR2 as FQGNSA. DNA for the CDR3: TGTGCCAGCAGCTGGTTCGTAGGACTTTACGAGCAGTACTTC. Protein sequence: CASSWFVGLYEQYF.

The J gene is TRBJ2-3, the V gene TRBV9, with 11 bases aligning to TRBD2. V was pared by 3 bases and J by 3 bases, with 6 bases of the junction left unmatched. Germline lookup yields CDR1 SGDLS and CDR2 YYNGEE. This CDR3 comprises 16 residues. The CDR3 here is CASSALAGGVTDTQYF. The CDR3, as DNA: TGTGCCAGCAGCGCTCTAGCGGGAGGTGTTACAGATACGCAGTATTTT.